The rows below give T cell receptor beta chains drawn from one sample of a study of regulatory T cells in long-lasting Graves disease. MiXCR, run by TCRdb on the multiplex PCR reads, gives a single entry per CDR3 protein. The data contain around 460,000 distinct CDR3 sequences, approximately 22% of them singletons. Sample: peripheral blood mononuclear cells (PBMCs), taken when the disease was refractory, from a patient treated with antithyroid drugs. Source of these receptors: a female donor with Graves disease. Both conserved end residues are part of each CDR3. The order of the fields is clone size, V gene, J gene, D gene, CDR3 DNA, CDR3 protein. D genes are given only for firm matches. Only some rows state a clone size, as once, few, many or a class for expanded clones.

many,TRBV5-1,TRBJ1-4,-,TGCGCCAGCAGCTTGGCCGGGGGGGAACTTAATGAAAAACTGTTTTTT,CASSLAGGELNEKLFF
-,TRBV20-1,TRBJ1-1,-,TGCAGTGCTAGAGATTTCAGGAGAACTGAAGCTTTCTTT,CSARDFRRTEAFF
many,TRBV6-1,TRBJ2-4,-,TGTGCCAGCAGGTCGTCTAGCAAGGCCATTCAGTACTTC,CASRSSSKAIQYF
few,TRBV15,TRBJ2-1,-,TGTGCCACCAGCGGTTTGGTAGCAGGGCGATACAATGAGCAGTTCTTC,CATSGLVAGRYNEQFF
many,TRBV27,TRBJ2-4,TRBD1,TGTGCCAGCAGTTTGGTTCCGGTATATAGACAGGGCGAAGACATTCAGTACTTC,CASSLVPVYRQGEDIQYF
many,TRBV20-1,TRBJ1-5,TRBD1,TGCAGTGCAACCAAGACAGGGCACGGGAGCAATCAGCCCCAGCATTTT,CSATKTGHGSNQPQHF
many,TRBV28,TRBJ1-2,-,TGTGCCAGCAGTTTGTTCAAACAGACGCGCCGCTATGGCTACACCTTC,CASSLFKQTRRYGYTF
many,TRBV2,TRBJ1-6,TRBD1,TGTGCCAGCAGGGGACAGGGAAAGAATTCACCCCTCCACTTT,CASRGQGKNSPLHF
many,TRBV20-1,TRBJ2-5,TRBD1,TGCAGTGGCCTAGACAGGGGAGATACCCAGTACTTC,CSGLDRGDTQYF
few,TRBV12-3/TRBV12-4,TRBJ2-3,TRBD1,TGTGCCAGCAGTTTATGGGACAGGGGAGGAACAGATACGCAGTATTTT,CASSLWDRGGTDTQYF